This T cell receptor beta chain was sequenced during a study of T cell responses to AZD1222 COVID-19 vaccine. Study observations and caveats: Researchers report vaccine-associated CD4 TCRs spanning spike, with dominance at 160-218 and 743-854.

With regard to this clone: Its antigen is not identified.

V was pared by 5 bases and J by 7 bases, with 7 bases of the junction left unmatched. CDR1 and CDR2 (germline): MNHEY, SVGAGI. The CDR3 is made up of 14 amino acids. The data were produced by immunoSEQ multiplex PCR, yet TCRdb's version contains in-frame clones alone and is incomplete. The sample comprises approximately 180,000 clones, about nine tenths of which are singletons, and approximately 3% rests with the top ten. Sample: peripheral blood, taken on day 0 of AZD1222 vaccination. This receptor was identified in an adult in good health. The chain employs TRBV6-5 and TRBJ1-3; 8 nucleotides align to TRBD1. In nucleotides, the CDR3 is TGTGCCAGCAGTCCTTGGACAGGGTACAACACCATATATTTT. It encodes CASSPWTGYNTIYF.